These T cell receptor beta chains were read from a single sample in a study of blood T cell repertoires in COVID-19. Clones were read by immunoSEQ multiplex PCR, and TCRdb kept only the in-frame ones, dropping some. The sample has some 270,000 clones; 80% to 90% are singletons. Sequenced sample: PBMCs or T cells enriched from blood (not recorded which). The receptors here all came from a woman aged 40 to 50 who had been exposed to COVID-19. The CDR3 runs from the conserved cysteine through the conserved F or W. The order of the fields is clone size, J gene, D gene, V gene, CDR3 protein, CDR3 DNA. A D gene is named only where the DNA matches it firmly. A clone size is listed for some rows: how often the clone was seen (once, few, many), or a class if it is expanded.

>-|TRBJ1-2|-|TRBV7-2
CASSLRGWGNDYGYTF
TGTGCCAGCAGCTTAAGGGGTTGGGGTAACGACTATGGCTACACCTTC
>-|TRBJ2-5|-|TRBV6-5
CASSFLLGLETQYF
TGTGCCAGCAGTTTCCTACTAGGGTTGGAGACCCAGTACTTC
>-|TRBJ1-1|-|TRBV7-9
CASSFAENTEAFF
TGTGCCAGCAGCTTCGCGGAAAACACTGAAGCTTTCTTT
>-|TRBJ2-3|-|TRBV9
CASSVSELPDTQYF
TGTGCCAGCAGCGTAAGCGAGCTGCCAGATACGCAGTATTTT
>-|TRBJ1-1|-|TRBV9
CASSVQDMNTEAFF
TGTGCCAGCAGCGTTCAGGATATGAACACTGAAGCTTTCTTT
>-|TRBJ1-6|-|TRBV5-4
CASSPGQRSYNSPLHF
TGTGCCAGCAGCCCTGGACAGCGCTCCTATAATTCACCCCTCCACTTT
>-|TRBJ1-6|TRBD1|TRBV27
CASSRGGQGAQTSPLHF
TGTGCCAGCAGTCGAGGAGGACAGGGGGCGCAGACTTCACCCCTCCACTTT
>few|TRBJ1-2|-|TRBV7-9
CASSLVAANYGYTF
TGTGCCAGCAGCTTAGTTGCGGCTAACTATGGCTACACCTTC
>-|TRBJ1-2|TRBD1|TRBV27
CASSPGTGHYGYTF
TGTGCCAGCAGCCCTGGGACAGGGCACTATGGCTACACCTTC
>-|TRBJ2-3|TRBD1|TRBV19
CASSPRRPGQGVPSNRDTQYF
TGTGCCAGTAGTCCCAGACGACCGGGACAGGGGGTTCCAAGCAACCGGGATACGCAGTATTTT
>-|TRBJ1-1|TRBD1|TRBV7-9
CASSLRDRGNTEAFF
TGTGCCAGCAGCCTCCGGGACAGGGGGAACACTGAAGCTTTCTTT
>-|TRBJ2-7|TRBD1|TRBV11-2
CASSLTPGTGPYEQYF
TGTGCCAGCAGCTTGACCCCCGGGACAGGGCCCTACGAGCAGTACTTC
>-|TRBJ2-1|TRBD2|TRBV28
CASSLAGGPRYNEQFF
TGTGCCAGCAGTTTAGCGGGAGGGCCTAGATACAATGAGCAGTTCTTC
>-|TRBJ2-5|-|TRBV18
CASSPPSPGSRTQYF
TGTGCCAGCTCACCACCTTCTCCGGGTAGTAGGACCCAGTACTTC
>-|TRBJ1-1|-|TRBV9
CASGRAAAEAFF
TGTGCCAGCGGGCGAGCGGCGGCTGAAGCTTTCTTT
>few|TRBJ2-7|-|TRBV28
CASKSEDRRYEQYF
TGTGCCAGCAAAAGCGAGGACAGACGCTACGAGCAGTACTTC
>-|TRBJ2-1|TRBD1|TRBV10-3
CAISEGQGDEQFF
TGTGCCATCAGTGAGGGACAGGGGGATGAGCAGTTCTTC
>-|TRBJ1-2|TRBD1|TRBV5-4
CASTADRGLGGYTF
TGTGCCAGCACCGCGGACAGGGGGTTAGGTGGCTACACCTTC
>-|TRBJ1-4|TRBD1|TRBV7-2
CASSVGTGEKLFF
TGTGCCAGCAGCGTTGGGACAGGAGAAAAACTGTTTTTT
>few|TRBJ1-5|-|TRBV5-1
CASSLRGDSNQPQHF
TGCGCCAGCAGCTTGAGAGGAGATAGCAATCAGCCCCAGCATTTT
>-|TRBJ1-3|-|TRBV28
CASSKSSGNTIYF
TGTGCCAGCAGTAAGAGCTCTGGAAACACCATATATTTT
>-|TRBJ1-4|-|TRBV7-9
CASSSPGRANEKLFF
TGTGCCAGCAGCTCTCCGGGGAGGGCTAATGAAAAACTGTTTTTT
>once|TRBJ2-5|TRBD2|TRBV6-5
CASSSSLEGEGETQYF
TGTGCCAGCAGTTCCTCTCTTGAAGGGGAGGGAGAGACCCAGTACTTC
>-|TRBJ1-3|TRBD1|TRBV10-1
CASGFRDREYTIYF
TGCGCCAGCGGATTCCGGGACAGGGAATACACCATATATTTT
>-|TRBJ2-7|-|TRBV10-3
CAISDGRGAPYEQYF
TGTGCCATCAGTGACGGTCGGGGGGCCCCCTACGAGCAGTACTTC
>-|TRBJ1-1|TRBD1|TRBV9
CASSARDREAFF
TGTGCCAGCAGCGCACGGGACAGGGAAGCTTTCTTT
>-|TRBJ2-3|TRBD2|TRBV9
CASSVGVAGDSADTQYF
TGTGCCAGCAGCGTAGGCGTAGCGGGAGACAGTGCAGATACGCAGTATTTT
>-|TRBJ2-5|-|TRBV21-1
CASGRGTGGCQETQYF
TGTGCCAGCGGAAGGGGCACAGGGGGCTGCCAAGAGACCCAGTACTTC
>-|TRBJ1-5|-|TRBV7-8
CASSRTTGTNQPQHF
TGTGCCAGCAGCCGCACCACAGGCACTAATCAGCCCCAGCATTTT
>-|TRBJ1-1|TRBD1|TRBV5-5
CASSLFKGTGPLQMNTEAFF
TGTGCCAGCAGCTTGTTTAAAGGGACAGGCCCACTACAAATGAACACTGAAGCTTTCTTT
>-|TRBJ2-1|TRBD2|TRBV4-2
CASSRGTSGSNEQFF
TGTGCCAGCAGCCGTGGGACTAGCGGGAGCAATGAGCAGTTCTTC
>-|TRBJ2-3|TRBD2|TRBV18
CASSKKTSESTDTQYF
TGTGCCAGCTCAAAAAAGACTAGCGAAAGCACAGATACGCAGTATTTT
>-|TRBJ2-4|-|TRBV9
CASSPSSEENIQYF
TGTGCCAGCAGCCCATCCTCGGAGGAAAACATTCAGTACTTC
>-|TRBJ1-2|-|TRBV27
CASSSGFNYGYTF
TGTGCCAGCAGCTCAGGGTTTAACTATGGCTACACCTTC
>-|TRBJ2-3|-|TRBV11-3
CASSPGLGRGSVGTQYF
TGTGCCAGCAGCCCCGGATTGGGCAGGGGTTCGGTCGGTACGCAGTATTTT
>-|TRBJ2-1|-|TRBV11-3
CASSPDPEVNEQFF
TGTGCCAGCAGCCCCGACCCCGAGGTGAATGAGCAGTTCTTC
>many|TRBJ1-3|-|TRBV5-1
CASSSSGAEGNTIYF
TGCGCCAGCAGCTCTTCAGGGGCAGAGGGAAACACCATATATTTT
>few|TRBJ2-7|-|TRBV21-1
CASSRRTGRITYEQYF
TGTGCCAGCAGCAGGAGGACAGGCCGTATCACCTACGAGCAGTACTTC
>-|TRBJ1-5|-|TRBV30
CAWSVTEGGQPQHF
TGTGCCTGGAGTGTCACGGAGGGCGGTCAGCCCCAGCATTTT
>-|TRBJ1-3|TRBD1|TRBV7-9
CASSPTGGFSGNTIYF
TGTGCCAGCAGCCCCACAGGGGGCTTTTCTGGAAACACCATATATTTT
>-|TRBJ1-2|-|TRBV19
CASTGGRRTDSNYGYTF
TGTGCCAGTACTGGAGGCCGTCGAACTGACTCTAACTATGGCTACACCTTC
>-|TRBJ2-3|TRBD2|TRBV3-1/TRBV3-2
CASSQGRTSGDTDTQYF
TGTGCCAGCAGCCAGGGCCGGACTAGCGGGGACACAGATACGCAGTATTTT
>-|TRBJ2-4|-|TRBV28
CACAGSGNRGGLYIQYF
TGTGCCTGTGCGGGTTCGGGTAATCGGGGTGGTTTGTACATTCAGTACTTC